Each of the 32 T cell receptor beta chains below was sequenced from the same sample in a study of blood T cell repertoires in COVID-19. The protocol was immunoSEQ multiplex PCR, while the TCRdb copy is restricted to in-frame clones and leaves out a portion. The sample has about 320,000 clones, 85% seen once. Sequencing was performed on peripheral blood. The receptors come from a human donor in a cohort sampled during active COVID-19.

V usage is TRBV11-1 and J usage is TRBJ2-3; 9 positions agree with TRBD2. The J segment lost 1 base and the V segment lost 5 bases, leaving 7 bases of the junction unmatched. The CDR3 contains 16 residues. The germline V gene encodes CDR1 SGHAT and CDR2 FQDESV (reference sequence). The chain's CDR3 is CASSPAWTSGTDTQYF. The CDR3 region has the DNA TGTGCCAGCAGCCCCGCCTGGACTAGCGGCACAGATACGCAGTATTTT.

CDR3 region: CASSLGGPKAFF. The CDR3 bases are TGTGCCAGCTCCCTGGGAGGGCCGAAAGCTTTCTTT. J is TRBJ1-1 and V is TRBV5-8; no definite D call. Germline CDR1 is SGHTS and CDR2 is YDEGEE. The CDR3 totals 12 residues. The ends were cut back, 7 bases at V and 9 bases at J, with 16 bases in the middle.

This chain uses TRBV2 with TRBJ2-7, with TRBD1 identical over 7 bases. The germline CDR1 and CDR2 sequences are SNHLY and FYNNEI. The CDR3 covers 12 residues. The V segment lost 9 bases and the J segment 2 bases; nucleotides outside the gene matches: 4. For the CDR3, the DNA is TGTGCCAGAGGGGACAGAGCCTACGAGCAGTACTTC. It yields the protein CARGDRAYEQYF.

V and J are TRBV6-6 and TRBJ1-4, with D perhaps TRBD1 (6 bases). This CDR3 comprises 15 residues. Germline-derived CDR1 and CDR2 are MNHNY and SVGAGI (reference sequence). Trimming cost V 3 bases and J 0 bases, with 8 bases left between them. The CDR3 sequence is CASSYKGATNEKLFF. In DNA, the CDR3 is TGTGCCAGCAGTTATAAGGGGGCAACTAATGAAAAACTGTTTTTT.

In nucleotides, the CDR3 is TGTGCCACCAGTGCCTGGGGGGTCGGCGAGCAGTACTTC. As protein: CATSAWGVGEQYF. This chain connects TRBV24-1 to TRBJ2-7; D might be TRBD2 (6 bases). The CDR3 is 13 residues long. The V gene lost 5 bases and the J gene lost 6 bases, with 13 bases spanning the gap. Looked up from germline, CDR1 is KGHDR and CDR2 is SFDVKD.

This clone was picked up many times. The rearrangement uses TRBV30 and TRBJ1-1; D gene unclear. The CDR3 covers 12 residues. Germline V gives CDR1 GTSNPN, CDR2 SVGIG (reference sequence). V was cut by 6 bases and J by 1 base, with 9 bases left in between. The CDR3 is CACRGWNTEAFF. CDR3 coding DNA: TGTGCCTGCCGAGGGTGGAACACTGAAGCTTTCTTT.

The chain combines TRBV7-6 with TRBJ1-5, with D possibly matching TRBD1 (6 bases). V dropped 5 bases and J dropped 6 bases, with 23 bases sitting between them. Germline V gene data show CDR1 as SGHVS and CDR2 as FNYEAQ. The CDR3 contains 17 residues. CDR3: CASSGRNNRVIFQPQHF. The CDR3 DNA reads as TGTGCCAGCAGCGGACGAAACAACAGGGTAATTTTTCAGCCCCAGCATTTT.

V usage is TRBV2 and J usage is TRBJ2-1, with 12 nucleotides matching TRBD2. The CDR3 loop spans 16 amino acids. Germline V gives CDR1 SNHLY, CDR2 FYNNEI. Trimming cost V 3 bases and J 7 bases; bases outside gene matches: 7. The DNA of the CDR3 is TGTGCCAGCAGTGAGTGGGCTAGCGGGGGGGCAAATGAGCAGTTCTTC. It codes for CASSEWASGGANEQFF.

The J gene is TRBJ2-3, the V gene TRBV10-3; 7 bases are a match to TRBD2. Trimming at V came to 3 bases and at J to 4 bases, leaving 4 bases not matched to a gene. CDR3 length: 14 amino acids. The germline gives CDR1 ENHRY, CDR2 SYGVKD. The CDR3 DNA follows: TGTGCCATCAGTGACCGGGGGGTGGCAGATACGCAGTATTTT. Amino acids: CAISDRGVADTQYF.

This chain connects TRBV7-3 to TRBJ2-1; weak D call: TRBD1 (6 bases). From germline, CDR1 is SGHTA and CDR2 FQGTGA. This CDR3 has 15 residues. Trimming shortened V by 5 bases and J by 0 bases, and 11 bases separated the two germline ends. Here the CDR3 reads CASSRDTTSYNEQFF. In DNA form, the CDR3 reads TGTGCCAGCAGCAGGGACACCACCTCCTACAATGAGCAGTTCTTC. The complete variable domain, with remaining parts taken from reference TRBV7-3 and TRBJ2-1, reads GAGVSQTPSNKVTEKGKYVELRCDPISGHTALYWYRQSLGQGPEFLIYFQGTGAADDSGLPNDRFFAVRPEGSVSTLKIQRTERGDSAVYLCASSRDTTSYNEQFFGPGTRLTVL.

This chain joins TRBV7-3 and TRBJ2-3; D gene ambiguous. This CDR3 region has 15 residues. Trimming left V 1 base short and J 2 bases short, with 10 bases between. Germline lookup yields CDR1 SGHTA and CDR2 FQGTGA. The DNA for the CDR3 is TGTGCCAGCAGCTTAAAGGAGTTTGCCACAGATACGCAGTATTTT. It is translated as CASSLKEFATDTQYF.

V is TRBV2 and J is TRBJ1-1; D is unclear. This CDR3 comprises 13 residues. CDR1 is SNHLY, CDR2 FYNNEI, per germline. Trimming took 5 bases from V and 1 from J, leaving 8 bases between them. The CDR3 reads CASSLRQNTEAFF. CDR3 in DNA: TGTGCCAGCAGTCTACGACAGAACACTGAAGCTTTCTTT.

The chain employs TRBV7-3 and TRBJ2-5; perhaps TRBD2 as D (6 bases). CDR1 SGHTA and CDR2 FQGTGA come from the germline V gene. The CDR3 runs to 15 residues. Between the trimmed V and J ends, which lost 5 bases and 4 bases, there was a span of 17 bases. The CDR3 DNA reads TGTGCCAGCAGCCCATACGTGGGGGGTAGAGAGACCCAGTACTTC. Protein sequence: CASSPYVGGRETQYF.

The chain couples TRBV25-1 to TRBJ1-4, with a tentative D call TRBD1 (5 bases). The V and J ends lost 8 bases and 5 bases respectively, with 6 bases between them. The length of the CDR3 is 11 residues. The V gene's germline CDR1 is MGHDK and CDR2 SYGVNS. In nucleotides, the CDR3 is TGTGCCAGCCGGGGGAATGAAAAACTGTTTTTT. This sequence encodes CASRGNEKLFF.

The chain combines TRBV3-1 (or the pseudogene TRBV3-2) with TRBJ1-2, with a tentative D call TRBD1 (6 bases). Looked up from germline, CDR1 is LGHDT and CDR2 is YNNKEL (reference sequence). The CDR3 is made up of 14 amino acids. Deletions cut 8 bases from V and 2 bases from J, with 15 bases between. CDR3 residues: CASSRGQGNYGYTF. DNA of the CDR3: TGTGCCAGCTCCCGCGGGCAGGGGAACTATGGCTACACCTTC.

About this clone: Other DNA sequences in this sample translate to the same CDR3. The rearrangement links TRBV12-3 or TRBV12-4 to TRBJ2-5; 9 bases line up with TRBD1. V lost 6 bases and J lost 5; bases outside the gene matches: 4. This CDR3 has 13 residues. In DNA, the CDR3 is TGTGCCAGCAGCCTGGACAGGGGCGAGACCCAGTACTTC. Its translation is CASSLDRGETQYF.

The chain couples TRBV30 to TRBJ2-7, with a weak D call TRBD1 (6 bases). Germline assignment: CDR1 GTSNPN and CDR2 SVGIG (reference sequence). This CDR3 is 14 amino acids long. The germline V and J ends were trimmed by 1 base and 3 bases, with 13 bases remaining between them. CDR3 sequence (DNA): TGTGCCTGGAGTGATTTTGCGGACAGCTACGAGCAGTACTTC. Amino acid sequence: CAWSDFADSYEQYF.

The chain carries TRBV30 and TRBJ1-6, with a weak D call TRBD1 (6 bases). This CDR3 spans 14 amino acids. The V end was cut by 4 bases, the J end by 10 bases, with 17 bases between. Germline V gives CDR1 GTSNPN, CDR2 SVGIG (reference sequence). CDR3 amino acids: CAWNSGGAGSPLHF. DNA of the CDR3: TGTGCCTGGAATTCTGGGGGGGCTGGGTCACCCCTCCACTTT.

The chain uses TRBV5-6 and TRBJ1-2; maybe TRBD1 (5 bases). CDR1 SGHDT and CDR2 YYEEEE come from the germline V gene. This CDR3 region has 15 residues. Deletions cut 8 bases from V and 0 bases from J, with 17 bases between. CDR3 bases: TGTGCCAGTAGCCACGCCAGGGTAGCTAACTATGGCTACACCTTC. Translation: CASSHARVANYGYTF.

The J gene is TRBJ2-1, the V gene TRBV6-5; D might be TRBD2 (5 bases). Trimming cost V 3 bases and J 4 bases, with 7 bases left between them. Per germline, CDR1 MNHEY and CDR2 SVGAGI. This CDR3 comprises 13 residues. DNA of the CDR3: TGTGCCAGCAGTTATAGGAGGTACAATGAGCAGTTCTTC. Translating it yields CASSYRRYNEQFF.

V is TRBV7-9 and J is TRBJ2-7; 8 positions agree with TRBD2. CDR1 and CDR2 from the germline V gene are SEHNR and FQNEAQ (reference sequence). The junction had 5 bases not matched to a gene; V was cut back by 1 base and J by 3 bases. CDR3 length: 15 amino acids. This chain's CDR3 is CASSLGRLAGYEQYF. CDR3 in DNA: TGTGCCAGCAGCTTAGGTCGGCTAGCGGGCTACGAGCAGTACTTC. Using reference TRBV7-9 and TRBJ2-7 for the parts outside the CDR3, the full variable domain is DTGVSQNPRHKITKRGQNVTFRCDPISEHNRLYWYRQTLGQGPEFLTYFQNEAQLEKSRLLSDRFSAERPKGSFSTLEIQRTEQGDSAMYLCASSLGRLAGYEQYFGPGTRLTVT.

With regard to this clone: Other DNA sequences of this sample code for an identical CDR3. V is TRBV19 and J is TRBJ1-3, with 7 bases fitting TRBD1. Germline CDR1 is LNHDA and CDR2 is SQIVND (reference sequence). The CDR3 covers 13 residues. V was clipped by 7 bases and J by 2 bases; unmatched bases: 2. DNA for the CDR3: TGTGCCAGTACAAGGGGGCCTGGAAACACCATATATTTT. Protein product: CASTRGPGNTIYF.

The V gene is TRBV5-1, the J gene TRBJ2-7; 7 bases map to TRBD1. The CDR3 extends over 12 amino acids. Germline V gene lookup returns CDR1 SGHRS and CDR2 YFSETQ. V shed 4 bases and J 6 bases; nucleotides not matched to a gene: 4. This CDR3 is CASSQQGTEQYF. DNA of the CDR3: TGCGCCAGCAGCCAACAGGGGACCGAGCAGTACTTC.

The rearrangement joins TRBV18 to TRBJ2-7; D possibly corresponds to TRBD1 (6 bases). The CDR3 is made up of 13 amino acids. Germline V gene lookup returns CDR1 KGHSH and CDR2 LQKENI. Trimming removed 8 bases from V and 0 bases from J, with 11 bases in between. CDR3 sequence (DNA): TGTGCCAGCGCCCGGACAGACTCCTACGAGCAGTACTTC. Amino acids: CASARTDSYEQYF.

Here the CDR3 reads CASSPRDKSGYTF. DNA for the CDR3: TGTGCCAGCAGCCCCCGGGACAAGTCTGGCTACACCTTC. This chain links TRBV6-5 with TRBJ1-2, with TRBD1 as a possible D gene (6 bases). CDR1 and CDR2 from the germline V gene are MNHEY and SVGAGI. Trimming removed 6 bases at V and 7 bases at J, with 15 bases between. The CDR3 totals 13 residues.

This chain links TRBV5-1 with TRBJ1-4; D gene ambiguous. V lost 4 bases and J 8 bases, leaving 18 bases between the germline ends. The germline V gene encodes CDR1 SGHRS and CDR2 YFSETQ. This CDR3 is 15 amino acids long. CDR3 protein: CASSPFPEPREKLFF. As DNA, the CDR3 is TGCGCCAGCAGCCCCTTTCCGGAACCGCGGGAAAAACTGTTTTTT.

The CDR3 coding sequence is TGTGCCAGCAGCCTGAAGTACAGGGGGCAAGGGCCCGGGGAGCTGTTTTTT. Its translation: CASSLKYRGQGPGELFF. The chain combines TRBV7-9 with TRBJ2-2, with 9 nucleotides matching TRBD1. V lost 5 bases, J lost 6 bases, and 13 bases stayed unmatched. The V gene's germline CDR1 is SEHNR and CDR2 FQNEAQ (reference sequence). This CDR3 comprises 17 residues.

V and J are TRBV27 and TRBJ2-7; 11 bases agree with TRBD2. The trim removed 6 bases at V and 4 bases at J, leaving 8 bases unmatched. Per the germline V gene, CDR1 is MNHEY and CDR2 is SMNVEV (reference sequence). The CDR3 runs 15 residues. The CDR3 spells CASRLVAGGKYEQYF. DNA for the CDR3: TGTGCCAGCAGATTAGTAGCGGGGGGGAAGTACGAGCAGTACTTC.

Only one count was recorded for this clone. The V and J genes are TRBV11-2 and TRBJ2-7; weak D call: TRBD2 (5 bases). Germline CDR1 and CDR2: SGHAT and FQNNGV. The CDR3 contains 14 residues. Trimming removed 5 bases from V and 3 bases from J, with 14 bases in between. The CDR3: CASSPVRDHYEQYF. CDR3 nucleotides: TGTGCCAGCAGCCCGGTACGGGATCACTACGAGCAGTACTTC.

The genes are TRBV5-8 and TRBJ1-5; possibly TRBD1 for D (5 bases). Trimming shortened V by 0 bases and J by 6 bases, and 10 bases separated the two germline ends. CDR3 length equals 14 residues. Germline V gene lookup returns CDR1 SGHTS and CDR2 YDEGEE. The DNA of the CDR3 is TGTGCCAGCAGCTTGGAAGGGGCGATTCAGCCCCAGCATTTT. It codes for CASSLEGAIQPQHF.

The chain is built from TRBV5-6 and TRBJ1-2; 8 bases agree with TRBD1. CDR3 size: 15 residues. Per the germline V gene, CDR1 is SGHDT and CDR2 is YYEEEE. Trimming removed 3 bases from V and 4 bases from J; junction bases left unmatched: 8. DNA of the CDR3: TGTGCCAGCAGCTCACTCGACAGGGGAGGCTATGGCTACACCTTC. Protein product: CASSSLDRGGYGYTF. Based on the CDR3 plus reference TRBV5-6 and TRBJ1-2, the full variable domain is DAGVTQSPTHLIKTRGQQVTLRCSPKSGHDTVSWYQQALGQGPQFIFQYYEEEERQRGNFPDRFSGHQFPNYSSELNVNALLLGDSALYLCASSSLDRGGYGYTFGSGTRLTVV.

The CDR3 spells CASSLYTTGFNSPLHF. The CDR3 bases are TGTGCCAGCAGCCTCTACACGACAGGGTTTAATTCACCCCTCCACTTT. The gene calls are TRBV11-2 and TRBJ1-6; 7 nucleotides match TRBD1. Trimming removed 5 bases from V and 6 bases from J; junction bases left unmatched: 10. In germline, CDR1 is SGHAT, CDR2 FQNNGV. CDR3 length equals 16 residues.